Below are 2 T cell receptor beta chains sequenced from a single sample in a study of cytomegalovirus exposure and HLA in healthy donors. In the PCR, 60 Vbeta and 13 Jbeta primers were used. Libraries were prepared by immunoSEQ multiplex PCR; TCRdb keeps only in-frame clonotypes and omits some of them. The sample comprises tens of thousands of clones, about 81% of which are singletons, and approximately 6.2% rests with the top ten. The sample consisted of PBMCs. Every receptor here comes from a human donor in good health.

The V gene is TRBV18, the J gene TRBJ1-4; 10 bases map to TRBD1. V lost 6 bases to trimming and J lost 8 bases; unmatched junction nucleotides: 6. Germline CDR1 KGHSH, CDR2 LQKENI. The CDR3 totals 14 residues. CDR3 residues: CASSQGQGNEKLFF. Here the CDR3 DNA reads TGTGCCAGCTCTCAGGGACAGGGGAACGAAAAACTGTTTTTT.

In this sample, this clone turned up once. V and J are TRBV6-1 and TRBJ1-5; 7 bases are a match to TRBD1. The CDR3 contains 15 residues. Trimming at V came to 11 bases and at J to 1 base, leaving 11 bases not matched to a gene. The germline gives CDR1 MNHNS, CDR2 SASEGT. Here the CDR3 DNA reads TGTGCCCTCAGCATGGCAGGGGGGAGCAATCAGCCCCAGCATTTT. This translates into CALSMAGGSNQPQHF.